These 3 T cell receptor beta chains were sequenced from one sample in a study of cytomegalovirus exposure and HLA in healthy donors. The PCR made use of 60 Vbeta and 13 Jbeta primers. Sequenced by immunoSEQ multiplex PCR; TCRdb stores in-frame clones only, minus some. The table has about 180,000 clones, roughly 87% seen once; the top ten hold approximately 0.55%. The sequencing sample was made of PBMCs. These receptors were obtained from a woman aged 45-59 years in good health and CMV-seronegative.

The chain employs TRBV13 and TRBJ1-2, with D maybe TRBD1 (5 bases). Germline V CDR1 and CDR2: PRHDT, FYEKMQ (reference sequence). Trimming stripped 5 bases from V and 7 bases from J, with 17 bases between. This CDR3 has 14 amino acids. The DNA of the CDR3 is TGTGCCAGCAGCCTCCGGAGGGGTTGGGTTGGCTACACCTTC. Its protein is CASSLRRGWVGYTF.

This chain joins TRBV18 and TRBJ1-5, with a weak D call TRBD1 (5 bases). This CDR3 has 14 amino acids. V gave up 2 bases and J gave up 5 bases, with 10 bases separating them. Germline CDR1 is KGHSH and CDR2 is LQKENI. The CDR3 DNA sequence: TGTGCCAGCTCACCATCGGCAGGGTATCAGCCCCAGCATTTT. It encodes CASSPSAGYQPQHF.

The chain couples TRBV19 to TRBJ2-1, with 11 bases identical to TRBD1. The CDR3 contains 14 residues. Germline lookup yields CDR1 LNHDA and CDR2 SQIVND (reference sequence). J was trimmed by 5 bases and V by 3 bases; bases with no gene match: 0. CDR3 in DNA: TGTGCCAGTAGTATGGACAGGGGGCACAATGAGCAGTTCTTC. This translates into CASSMDRGHNEQFF.